The clone carrying this T cell receptor beta chain has a handful of counts. Its antigen is unidentified. The CDR3 is made up of 13 amino acids. V was trimmed by 7 bases and J by 1 base, leaving 8 bases between them. Germline-derived CDR1 and CDR2 are LGHNT and FRNRAP. These data come from a study of CD8 T cells in ankylosing spondylitis. Researchers built TCR beta libraries using quantitative 5'-RACE with molecular barcodes. TCRdb fed the 5' RACE reads into MiXCR, producing one record per CDR3 protein. The data contain around 390,000 distinct CDR3 sequences, 20% to 25% of them singletons. Notes on the study in general: Disease-linked clones were found to be CD8+ and relatively rare in peripheral blood. The study identified a TCR beta motif of seven or eight highly homologous variants that appeared characteristic of ankylosing spondylitis blood.

The sequence derives from a male donor with ankylosing spondylitis. The rearrangement links TRBV12-5 to TRBJ1-5; D unclear. What was sequenced was blood, either unsorted or a sorted T cell fraction (not recorded which). CDR3 region: CASALESNQPQHF. In DNA form, the CDR3 reads TGTGCTAGTGCCCTGGAGAGCAATCAGCCCCAGCATTTT.